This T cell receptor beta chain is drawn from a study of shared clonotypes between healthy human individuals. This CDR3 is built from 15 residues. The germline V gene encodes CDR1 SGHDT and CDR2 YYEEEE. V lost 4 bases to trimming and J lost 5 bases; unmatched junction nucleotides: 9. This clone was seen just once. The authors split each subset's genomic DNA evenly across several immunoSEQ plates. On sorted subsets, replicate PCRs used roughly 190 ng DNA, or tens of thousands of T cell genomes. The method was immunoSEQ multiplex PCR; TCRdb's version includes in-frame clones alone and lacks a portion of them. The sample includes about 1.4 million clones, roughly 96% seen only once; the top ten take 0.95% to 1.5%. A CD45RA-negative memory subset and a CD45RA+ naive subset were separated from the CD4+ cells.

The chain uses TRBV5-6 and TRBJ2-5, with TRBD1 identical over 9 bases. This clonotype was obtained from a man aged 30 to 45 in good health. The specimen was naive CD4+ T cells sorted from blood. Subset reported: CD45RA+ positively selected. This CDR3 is CASSLPGQGTETQYF. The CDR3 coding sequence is TGTGCCAGCAGCCTGCCGGGACAGGGTACGGAGACCCAGTACTTC.